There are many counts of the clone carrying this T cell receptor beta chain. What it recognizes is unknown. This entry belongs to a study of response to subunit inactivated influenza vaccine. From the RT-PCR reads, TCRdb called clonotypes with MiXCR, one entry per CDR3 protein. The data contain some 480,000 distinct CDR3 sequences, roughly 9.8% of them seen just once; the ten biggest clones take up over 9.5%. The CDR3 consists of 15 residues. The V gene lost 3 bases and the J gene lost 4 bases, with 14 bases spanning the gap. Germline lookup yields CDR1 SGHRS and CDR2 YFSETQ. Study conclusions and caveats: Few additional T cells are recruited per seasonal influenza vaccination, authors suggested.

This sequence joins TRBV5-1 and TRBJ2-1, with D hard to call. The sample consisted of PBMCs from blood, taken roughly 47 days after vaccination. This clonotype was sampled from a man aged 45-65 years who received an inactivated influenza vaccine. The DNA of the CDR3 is TGCGCCAGCAGCTCCTCCCGGAGTGTTTACAATGAGCAGTTCTTC. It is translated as CASSSSRSVYNEQFF.